This T cell receptor (beta chain) came from a study of cytomegalovirus exposure and HLA in healthy donors. This clone showed up just a few times. Its antigen is still unknown. Study-level results: TCR sequences were mostly rare, though some public TCRs occurred in many donors. Reported results showed that the classifier diagnosed cytomegalovirus status with high specificity and sensitivity.

The PCR used 60 Vbeta and 13 Jbeta primers. Clones were read by immunoSEQ multiplex PCR, and TCRdb kept only the in-frame ones, dropping some. The sample has 110,000 to 150,000 clones; approximately 78% are singletons. Whereas donors were nominally healthy upon sampling, unrecorded immune exposures were probable. Trimming took off 3 bases at V and 8 bases at J, with 14 bases between the two ends. The germline gives CDR1 SGHDT, CDR2 YYEEEE. This CDR3 spans 13 amino acids. V and J are TRBV5-6 and TRBJ1-2; D is unclear. The origin of this receptor is a female donor in good health and CMV-seronegative. The sequencing sample was made of PBMCs. CDR3 amino acids: CASSSEGLGGYTF. The CDR3, as DNA: TGTGCCAGCAGCTCGGAAGGACTAGGGGGCTACACCTTC.